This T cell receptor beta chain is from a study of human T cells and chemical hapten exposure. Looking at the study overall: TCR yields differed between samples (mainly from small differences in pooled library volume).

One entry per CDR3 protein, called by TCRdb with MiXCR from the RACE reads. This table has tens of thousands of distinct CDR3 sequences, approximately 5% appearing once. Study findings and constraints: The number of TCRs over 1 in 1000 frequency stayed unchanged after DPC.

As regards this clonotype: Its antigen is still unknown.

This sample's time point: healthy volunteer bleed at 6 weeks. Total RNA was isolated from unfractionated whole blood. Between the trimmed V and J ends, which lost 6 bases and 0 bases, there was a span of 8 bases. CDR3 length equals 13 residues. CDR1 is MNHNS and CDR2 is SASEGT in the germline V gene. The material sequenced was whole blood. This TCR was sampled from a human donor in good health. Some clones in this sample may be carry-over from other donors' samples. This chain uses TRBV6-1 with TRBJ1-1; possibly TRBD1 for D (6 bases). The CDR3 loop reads CASRTGLNTEAFF. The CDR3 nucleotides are TGTGCCAGCAGGACAGGCTTGAACACTGAAGCTTTCTTT.